Listed here is a single T cell receptor (beta chain). This clonotype turned up a few times. Its antigen specificity is not known. Per-nucleotide qualities are absent, and no much larger clonotype sits a single base away. These data originate in a study of T cells after yellow fever vaccination (dated by TCRdb to 2018 to 2020). Turning to the overall study: The SMART-Seq v4 Ultra Low Input RNA kit was used to prepare libraries from fractions with low cell numbers. Bulk TCR alpha and beta repertoires were sequenced longitudinally to track T-cell clones before and after primary and booster YFV17D yellow fever vaccination. Two healthy male donors, one aged 18 to 29 and one aged 30 to 40 years, were included in the cohort. Blood samples were taken at several timepoints before and after primary and secondary immunization, and bulk PBMC replicates and cell subsets were isolated. Findings and caveats that apply to the study as a whole: A small fraction of clonotypes showed up in both the CD4 and CD8 compartments, probably as a result of convergent recombination. Because the study included only a couple of donors, the extent to which the findings can be generalized is limited. FACS-sorted repertoires could contain abundant contaminating clonotypes from the bulk population, so computational filtering was required. Most clones expanded after primary vaccination (around 96% of CD4 and around 89% of CD8) were re-detected after the booster, suggesting that broad memory maintenance occurred. The secondary T-cell response was found to be weaker but faster than the primary response, with a peak reached on day 5 rather than on day 15.

The CDR3 numbers 14 residues from cysteine through phenylalanine. CDR3 DNA only is kept here, 42 bases in frame from base 1. The CDR1 and CDR2 encoded by the germline V gene (reference sequence) are SGHKS and YYEKEE. V is pared back by 4 bases and J by 1 base, with 11 bases lying between the germline termini. The treatment or condition label on this specimen signifies: live attenuated yellow fever vaccine strain. At each blood-draw timepoint, two biological replicates of bulk PBMCs were obtained. A standard Ficoll-Paque protocol was used to isolate PBMCs from peripheral blood. TriZol was used to extract RNA from bulk PBMCs, CD4 and CD8 fractions, and dextramer-positive and dextramer-negative fractions. Data came from an Illumina NovaSeq 6000. Synthesis of TCR cDNA relied on 5'RACE template switching, a step that introduced a universal primer site along with unique molecular identifiers. Priming of cDNA synthesis was performed from both the TCR alpha and TCR beta constant segments. Library amplification used two PCR steps, and the second PCR step added sample barcodes and sequencing adapters. Libraries were sequenced on Illumina HiSeq 2500 (2x100 bp) or NovaSeq (2x150 bp). In the paper's pipeline: Demultiplexing of reads and collapsing into UMI consensus sequences were performed with MIGEC, and V(D)J alignment was carried out with MiXCR. Clonotypes responding to the vaccine were identified with edgeR on replicate PBMC samples, with the criteria of FDR below 0.01 and a log2 fold change above 5 up to day 15. Each bulk clonotype received a CD4 or CD8 identity based on whether the sequenced CD4 or CD8 repertoire contained that clonotype at higher abundance. The public reads were run again by TCRdb, first through fastp at Q25 and then through MiXCR, and only productive beta chains were kept. Duplicate CDR3 protein sequences are folded into a single record with the most common DNA and genes. None of the V and J calls come from the authors' own analysis; TCRdb made them. Recorded for this sample are a few hundred thousand distinct CDR3 sequences; roughly a sixth of them occurred a single time. 18% of the sample is held by the ten biggest clonotypes.

The sequence links TRBV5-5 to TRBJ2-5; TRBD1 is a weak D gene call, 6 bases matching. The TCR sequence derives from a man aged 18 to 30 who received the YFV17D yellow fever vaccine. The sample was PBMCs, taken before the yellow fever booster vaccination. The CDR3 is CASSIGTLQETQYF. The nucleotide sequence reads TGTGCCAGCAGCATCGGGACACTCCAAGAGACCCAGTACTTC.